These 5 T cell receptor beta chains originate from one sample sequenced in a study of naive and memory T cell subsets. Study outcomes and limitations: A few larger clonotypes appeared in naive repertoires, especially CD8, possibly memory cells re-expressing CD45RA.

These TCRs' antigens remain unknown. Both TRBC1 and TRBC2 were covered by a beta constant-region primer of two equimolar oligonucleotides. Ligated cDNA was amplified by four rounds of PCR with nested alpha and beta constant-region primers and SP2. Using its own MiXCR run on the UMI-ligation and nested PCR reads, TCRdb lists one record per CDR3 protein. The top ten clones hold less than 0.13% of a sample with about 150,000 distinct CDR3 sequences, over 20% of them seen once. Sequenced input: naive CD4+ T cells from blood. The receptors shown here come from a human donor in good health.

This clonotype was picked up a small number of times. This chain links TRBV19 with TRBJ2-1; D is unclear. Between the trimmed V and J ends, which lost 6 bases and 0 bases, there was a span of 12 bases. The CDR3 consists of 15 residues. Germline assignment: CDR1 LNHDA and CDR2 SQIVND (reference sequence). The CDR3: CASRPTWSSYNEQFF. In DNA, the CDR3 is TGTGCCAGTAGACCGACCTGGAGCTCCTACAATGAGCAGTTCTTC.

The chain links TRBV3-1 to TRBJ2-5, with D unclear. CDR3 size: 13 residues. CDR1 LGHDT and CDR2 YNNKEL come from the germline V gene (reference sequence). V lost 1 base and J lost 1, with 4 bases in between. The CDR3, as DNA: TGTGCCAGCAGCCAAGCGTCCCAAGAGACCCAGTACTTC. It encodes CASSQASQETQYF.

Only a few counts were recorded for this clonotype. This chain uses TRBV20-1 with TRBJ1-4; 8 positions match TRBD1. Trimming took 5 bases from V and 7 from J; bases not matched to a gene: 9. The CDR3 extends over 14 amino acids. Per germline, CDR1 DFQATT and CDR2 SNEGSKA (reference sequence). Written as DNA, the CDR3 is TGCAGTGCTCTTAGGGCAACAGGGGGTGAAAAACTGTTTTTT. It yields the protein CSALRATGGEKLFF.

The rearrangement links TRBV12-3 or TRBV12-4 to TRBJ1-5; unclear D gene. V was cut by 1 base and J by 4 bases, with 14 bases left in between. The CDR3 runs to 16 residues. CDR3 amino acids: CASSLVPDIPNQPQHF. The CDR3 DNA is TGTGCCAGCAGTTTAGTCCCAGACATACCAAATCAGCCCCAGCATTTT.

The chain joins TRBV5-1 to TRBJ2-3, with a weak D call TRBD1 (6 bases). CDR1 is SGHRS and CDR2 is YFSETQ in the germline V gene. V lost 3 bases and J 6 bases, leaving 23 bases between the germline ends. The CDR3 has 17 amino acids. This chain's CDR3 is CASSSGVSPSGVDTQYF. The CDR3 bases are TGCGCCAGCAGCTCAGGGGTGTCCCCTTCTGGAGTGGATACGCAGTATTTT.